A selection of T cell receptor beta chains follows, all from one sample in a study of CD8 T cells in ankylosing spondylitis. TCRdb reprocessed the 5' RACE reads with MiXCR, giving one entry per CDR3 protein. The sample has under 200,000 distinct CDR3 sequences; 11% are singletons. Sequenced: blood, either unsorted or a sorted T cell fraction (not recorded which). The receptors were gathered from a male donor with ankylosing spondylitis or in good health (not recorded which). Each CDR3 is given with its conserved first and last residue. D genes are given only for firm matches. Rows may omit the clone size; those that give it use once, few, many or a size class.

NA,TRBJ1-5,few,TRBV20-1,TGCAGTGCTAGAGAGACAGATTGGCAGCCCCAGCATTTT,CSARETDWQPQHF
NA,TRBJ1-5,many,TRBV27,TGTGCCAGCAGTCACCTCGACAGGACCAGACGGCTAAATCAGCCCCAGCATTTT,CASSHLDRTRRLNQPQHF
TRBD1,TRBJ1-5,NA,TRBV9,TGTGCCAGCAGCCCCCGGACAGGTGGTCAGCCCCAGCATTTT,CASSPRTGGQPQHF
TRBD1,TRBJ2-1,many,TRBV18,TGTGCCAGCTCCGAGGACAGGGTACACAATGAGCAGTTCTTC,CASSEDRVHNEQFF
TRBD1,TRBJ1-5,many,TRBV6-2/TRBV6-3,TGTGCCAGCAGTAAACGAGACAGGGTTAGAAGACAGCCCCAGCATTTT,CASSKRDRVRRQPQHF
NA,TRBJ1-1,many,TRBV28,TGTGCCAGCAGTTCCCAACCCTTAATACAGGGCGGCACTGAAGCTTTCTTT,CASSSQPLIQGGTEAFF
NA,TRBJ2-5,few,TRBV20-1,TGCAGTGCTAGAGATCAGTCCGGGACTCGTAACCAGTACTTC,CSARDQSGTRNQYF
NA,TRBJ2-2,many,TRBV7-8,TGTGCCAGCAGCCCCGGACGGAACGCCATCACCGGGGAGCTGTTTTTT,CASSPGRNAITGELFF
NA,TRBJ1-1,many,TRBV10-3,TGTGCCATCAGCGAAGACAGGTCTGGCACTGAAGCTTTCTTT,CAISEDRSGTEAFF
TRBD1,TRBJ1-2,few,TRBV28,TGTGCCAGCAGTAGTCCCGGGACAGGGGTAGGGGGCTACACCTTC,CASSSPGTGVGGYTF
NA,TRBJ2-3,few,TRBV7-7,TGTGCCAGCAGCCCCGGGGCTCCATCCGTCTCAGATACGCAGTATTTT,CASSPGAPSVSDTQYF
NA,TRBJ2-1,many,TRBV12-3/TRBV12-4,TGTGCCAGCAGTTCCGGGACGGGAAGATTCTCCTACAATGAGCAGTTCTTC,CASSSGTGRFSYNEQFF
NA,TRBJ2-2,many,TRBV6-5,TGTGCCAGCAGTTGGGGGTTCGATGGCGGGGAGCTGTTTTTT,CASSWGFDGGELFF
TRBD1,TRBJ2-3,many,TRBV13,TGTGCCAGCAGCTTGAACAGGGGGTCATCTCAATCGCAGTATTTT,CASSLNRGSSQSQYF
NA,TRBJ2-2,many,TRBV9,TGTGCCAGCAGCGTAGCAGAACAGACGAACACCGGGGAGCTGTTTTTT,CASSVAEQTNTGELFF
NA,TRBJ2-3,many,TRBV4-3,TGCGCCAGCAGCCAAGACATTCCAGATACGCAGTATTTT,CASSQDIPDTQYF
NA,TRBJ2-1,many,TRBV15,TGTGCCACCAGCAGAGATCCGACAGAGCAGTTCTTC,CATSRDPTEQFF
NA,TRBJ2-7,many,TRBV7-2,TGTGCCAGCAGCTCCAAAGTCTACGAGCAGTACTTC,CASSSKVYEQYF
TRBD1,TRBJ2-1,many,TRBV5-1,TGCGCCAGCAGCTTGGGGGGGACAGGGGACTACAATGAGCAGTTCTTC,CASSLGGTGDYNEQFF
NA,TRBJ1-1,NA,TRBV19,TGTGCCAGTACGATGGGGGAGGGGACTGAAGCTTTCTTT,CASTMGEGTEAFF
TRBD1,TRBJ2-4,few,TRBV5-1,TGCGCCAGCAGCTTAAGAGGGACAGAAAACATTCAGTACTTC,CASSLRGTENIQYF
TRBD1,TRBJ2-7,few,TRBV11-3,TGTGCCAGCAGTTCTACAGGGGGGTACGAGCAGTACTTC,CASSSTGGYEQYF
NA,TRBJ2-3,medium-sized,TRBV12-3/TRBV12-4,TGTGCCAGCAGTTTAGCGGGAGTAGGCACAGATACGCAGTATTTT,CASSLAGVGTDTQYF
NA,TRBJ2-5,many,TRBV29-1,TGCAGCGCAAGCCGGGACTTGGCGGGTACCCAGTACTTC,CSASRDLAGTQYF
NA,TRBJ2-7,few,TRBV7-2,TGTGCCAGCAGCTTAGCGATTAATTCCTACGAGCAGTACTTC,CASSLAINSYEQYF
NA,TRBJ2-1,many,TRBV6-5,TGTGCCAGCGAGGGGGACAATGAGCAGTTCTTC,CASEGDNEQFF
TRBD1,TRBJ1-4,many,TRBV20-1,TGCAGTGCTAGAGATATGGGTGGACAGGGCGGTGAAAAACTGTTTTTT,CSARDMGGQGGEKLFF
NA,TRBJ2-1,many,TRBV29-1,TGCAGCGTTGGTGAGGGCTTAGGGCGCCTCCGGAGGGCCAATGAGCAGTTCTTC,CSVGEGLGRLRRANEQFF
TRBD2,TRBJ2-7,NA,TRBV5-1,TGCGCCAGCAGCTTCCTAGCGGCGACCTCCTACGAGCAGTACTTC,CASSFLAATSYEQYF
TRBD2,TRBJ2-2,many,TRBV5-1,TGCGCCAGCAGCGCCGGGACTAGCGGGCCCAACACCGGGGAGCTGTTTTTT,CASSAGTSGPNTGELFF
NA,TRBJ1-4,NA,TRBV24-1,TGTGCCACCAGTGATTTGATCTGTACTAATGAAAAACTGTTTTTT,CATSDLICTNEKLFF